This T cell receptor beta chain came from a study of blood T cells in healthy people across ages. This clonotype was recorded a few times. The antigen remains unidentified. The second PCR ran about 6 to 11 cycles with a sample-barcoded 5' primer and J-beta primers. Each sample yielded at least 3 million CDR3-containing paired-end reads. TCRdb recomputed calls from the 5' RACE reads with MiXCR, one row per CDR3 protein. The sample lists approximately 1,100,000 distinct CDR3 sequences; under 55% were seen once. Whole-study results and caveats: It was not known whether donors were CMV positive (a possible confounder of expanded clonotype changes). Long-lived donors exceeded aged donors in naive CD4+ cells and diversity.

The authors isolated at least 7 million PBMCs per sample. This CDR3 contains 16 residues. CDR1 and CDR2 (germline): WSHSY, SAAADI. V was clipped by 2 bases and J by 3 bases; unmatched bases: 8. The sequenced sample consisted of blood. The origin of this receptor is a woman aged 55-70 years in good health. The chain couples TRBV10-2 to TRBJ2-3; 7 bases are shared with TRBD1. This CDR3 reads CASSEGDRAVTDTQYF. DNA for the CDR3: TGCGCCAGCAGTGAGGGCGACAGGGCGGTTACAGATACGCAGTATTTT.